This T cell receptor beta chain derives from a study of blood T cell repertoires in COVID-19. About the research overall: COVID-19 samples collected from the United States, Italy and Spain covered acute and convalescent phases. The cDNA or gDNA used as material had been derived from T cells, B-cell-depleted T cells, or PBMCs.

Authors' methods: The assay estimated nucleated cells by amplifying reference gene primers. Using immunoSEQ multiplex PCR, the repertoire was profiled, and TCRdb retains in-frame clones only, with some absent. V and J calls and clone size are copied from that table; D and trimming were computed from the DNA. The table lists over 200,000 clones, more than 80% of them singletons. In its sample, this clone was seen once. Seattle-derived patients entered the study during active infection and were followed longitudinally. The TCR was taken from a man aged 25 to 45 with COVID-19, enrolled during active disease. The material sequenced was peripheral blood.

The CDR3: CASSPTSAINEKLFF. The CDR3 DNA sequence: TGCGCCAGCAGCCCTACCTCTGCAATTAATGAAAAACTGTTTTTT. J is TRBJ1-4 and V is TRBV4-3; D is ambiguous. CDR1 and CDR2 (germline): LGHNA, YSLEER. The CDR3 sequence is 15 residues long. V gave up 4 bases and J gave up 4 bases, with 13 bases separating them.